One and the same sample provided the 22 T cell receptor beta chains below, sequenced in a study of chemoradiotherapy in HPV16-positive cancers. Clones were sequenced by immunoSEQ multiplex PCR, and TCRdb holds only the in-frame ones, with some missing. The sample holds approximately 29,000 clones, more than 75% seen once. The input for sequencing was blood, taken from a patient who underwent chemoradiotherapy. The receptors derive from a human donor with HPV-associated anogenital cancer.

This clone was found a few times. This chain links TRBV18 with TRBJ1-1; D ambiguous. This CDR3 is built from 15 residues. Trimming pared 2 bases from V and 0 bases from J, leaving 10 bases between. The germline CDR1 and CDR2 sequences are KGHSH and LQKENI. CDR3 amino acids: CASSPTVEVNTEAFF. CDR3 nucleotides: TGTGCCAGCTCACCAACGGTGGAAGTGAACACTGAAGCTTTCTTT.

The genes are TRBV4-2 and TRBJ2-1, with a possible D match to TRBD1 (6 bases). V was clipped by 0 bases and J by 3 bases, with 12 bases between them. The CDR3 spans 16 residues. Germline values: CDR1 LGHNA, CDR2 YNFKEQ. CDR3 nucleotides: TGTGCCAGCAGCCAAGATGGAACAGGGAACTACAATGAGCAGTTCTTC. This encodes CASSQDGTGNYNEQFF.

V gene TRBV7-8 combines with J gene TRBJ2-2; the match to TRBD2 covers 12 bases. The CDR3 consists of 15 residues. Germline V gene sequence: CDR1 SGHVS, CDR2 FQNEAQ. Losses at the gene ends were 4 bases for V and 5 bases for J; bases not matched to a gene: 2. The CDR3 here is CASSSLAGGTGELFF. The CDR3 DNA follows: TGTGCCAGCAGCTCACTAGCGGGGGGAACCGGGGAGCTGTTTTTT.

The chain employs TRBV5-1 and TRBJ2-1, with 8 nucleotides matching TRBD1. Germline V gives CDR1 SGHRS, CDR2 YFSETQ. The CDR3 loop spans 17 amino acids. The V segment lost 1 base and the J segment 0 bases; nucleotides outside the gene matches: 6. Written as DNA, the CDR3 is TGCGCCAGCAGCTTGAAGGACAGGGCCAGCTCCTACAATGAGCAGTTCTTC. Its protein product is CASSLKDRASSYNEQFF.

The chain couples TRBV7-6 to TRBJ2-7, with 11 bases lining up with TRBD2. Germline V gene data show CDR1 as SGHVS and CDR2 as FNYEAQ. V gave up 1 base and J gave up 5 bases; unmatched junction bases: 10. The CDR3 has 17 amino acids. The CDR3 DNA follows: TGTGCCAGCAGCTTAGATATCCCTAGCGGGGGGTCCAACGAGCAGTACTTC. This codes for CASSLDIPSGGSNEQYF.

This chain uses TRBV18 with TRBJ1-2; weak D call: TRBD1 (6 bases). Trimming cost V 3 bases and J 7 bases, with 12 bases left between them. The CDR3 extends over 13 amino acids. The germline CDR1 and CDR2 sequences are KGHSH and LQKENI. The CDR3 reads CASSPSDSRGYTF. CDR3 DNA: TGTGCCAGCTCACCCTCGGACAGCCGTGGCTACACCTTC.

This clone was seen a few times. This chain's CDR3 is CASSSGQFNSPLHF. The CDR3 DNA reads TGTGCCAGCAGCTCGGGACAGTTTAATTCACCCCTCCACTTT. The rearrangement joins TRBV14 to TRBJ1-6, with TRBD1 matching over 7 bases. Germline CDR1 and CDR2: SGHDN and FVKESK. V lost 5 bases, J lost 6 bases, and 4 bases stayed unmatched. The CDR3 totals 14 residues.

The gene calls are TRBV7-8 and TRBJ1-6; no clear D gene. CDR3 length: 13 residues. Germline CDR1 is SGHVS and CDR2 is FQNEAQ. Between the trimmed V and J ends, which lost 5 bases and 7 bases, there was a span of 9 bases. CDR3 nucleotides: TGTGCCAGCAGCCAAATACAGAATTCACCCCTCCACTTT. It encodes CASSQIQNSPLHF.

The chain joins TRBV7-2 to TRBJ2-7; no firm D call. The germline V and J ends were trimmed by 0 bases and 0 bases, with 6 bases remaining between them. The CDR3 runs to 14 residues. The germline V gene has CDR1 SGHTA and CDR2 FQGNSA. This chain's CDR3 is CASSLAPSSYEQYF. In DNA form, the CDR3 reads TGTGCCAGCAGCTTAGCCCCCAGCTCCTACGAGCAGTACTTC. Variable domain in full (rest from reference TRBV7-2 and TRBJ2-7): GAGVSQSPSNKVTEKGKDVELRCDPISGHTALYWYRQSLGQGLEFLIYFQGNSAPDKSGLPSDRFSAERTGGSVSTLTIQRTQQEDSAVYLCASSLAPSSYEQYFGPGTRLTVT.

This chain uses TRBV20-1 with TRBJ1-2; D may be TRBD1 (5 bases). From germline, CDR1 is DFQATT and CDR2 SNEGSKA (reference sequence). V dropped 5 bases and J dropped 6 bases, with 10 bases sitting between them. The length of the CDR3 is 11 residues. CDR3 region: CSAPLGDGYTF. DNA of the CDR3: TGCAGTGCTCCGCTGGGGGATGGCTACACCTTC.

This clone has just a few counts. This sequence joins TRBV6-1 and TRBJ2-7, with 7 bases matching TRBD2. Germline CDR1 is MNHNS and CDR2 is SASEGT. The CDR3 length is 14 residues. V shed 9 bases, J shed 3 bases, and the junction held 11 bases outside the gene matches. As DNA, the CDR3 is TGTGCCAGTGTCCCGGGGGGAACAGTCTACGAGCAGTACTTC. Translated: CASVPGGTVYEQYF.

V gene TRBV19 combines with J gene TRBJ2-3; D gene uncertain. CDR1 is LNHDA and CDR2 is SQIVND in the germline V gene (reference sequence). Deletions cut 5 bases from V and 0 bases from J, with 12 bases between. This CDR3 is built from 15 residues. The CDR3: CASSSTTASTDTQYF. CDR3 DNA: TGTGCCAGTAGTTCAACCACCGCTAGCACAGATACGCAGTATTTT.

This clone has a single count. The chain carries TRBV6-5 and TRBJ2-2, with D tentatively TRBD1 or TRBD2 (5 bases each). Deletions cut 6 bases from V and 4 bases from J, with 6 bases between. The CDR3 has 12 residues. Germline V gives CDR1 MNHEY, CDR2 SVGAGI. CDR3 coding DNA: TGTGCCAGCAGGGGGACCACCGGGGAGCTGTTTTTT. This sequence encodes CASRGTTGELFF.

The gene calls are TRBV7-2 and TRBJ1-1, with 7 bases identical to TRBD1. Germline V gene data show CDR1 as SGHTA and CDR2 as FQGNSA. The trim removed 5 bases at V and 6 bases at J, leaving 15 bases unmatched. This CDR3 has 16 amino acids. The CDR3 DNA follows: TGTGCCAGCAGCATAAGTAACACAGGGGAGAGAGCTGAAGCTTTCTTT. Amino acid sequence: CASSISNTGERAEAFF.

This chain connects TRBV5-3 to TRBJ2-5; no reliable D call. Being an ORF, TRBV5-3 has a function that is uncertain. With 2 bases removed from V and 5 bases from J, the gap between germline ends came to 7 bases. This CDR3 has 12 amino acids. The CDR3 bases are TGTGCCAGAAGCTTCCCAACCGAGACCCAGTACTTC. It encodes CARSFPTETQYF.

The sample holds a few counts of this clone. This rearrangement joins TRBV5-1 to TRBJ2-3; D not resolved. This CDR3 comprises 16 residues. V shed 0 bases and J shed 2 bases, with 13 bases lying between them. Germline CDR1 and CDR2: SGHRS and YFSETQ. CDR3 region: CASSLDVGLSTDTQYF. CDR3 DNA: TGCGCCAGCAGCTTGGATGTAGGGCTCTCCACAGATACGCAGTATTTT. The variable domain in full, completed from reference TRBV5-1 and TRBJ2-3, reads KAGVTQTPRYLIKTRGQQVTLSCSPISGHRSVSWYQQTPGQGLQFLFEYFSETQRNKGNFPGRFSGRQFSNSRSEMNVSTLELGDSALYLCASSLDVGLSTDTQYFGPGTRLTVL.

The rearrangement joins TRBV28 to TRBJ1-2; 8 bases agree with TRBD1. The CDR3 is made up of 14 amino acids. V lost 3 bases, J lost 4 bases, and 4 bases stayed unmatched. Germline V CDR1 and CDR2: MDHEN, SYDVKM. Written as DNA, the CDR3 is TGTGCCAGCAGTTTCACCCAGGGGGCCTATGGCTACACCTTC. Its translation: CASSFTQGAYGYTF.

The J gene is TRBJ2-7, the V gene TRBV29-1; TRBD2 aligns across 8 bases. The CDR3 is 14 residues long. Germline V gene lookup returns CDR1 SQVTM and CDR2 ANQGSEA. V gave up 7 bases and J gave up 6 bases; unmatched junction bases: 14. CDR3 nucleotide sequence: TGCAGCGCCCGACCCAGCGGGGGCCTGTCCGAGCAGTACTTC. Translating gives CSARPSGGLSEQYF.

V is TRBV9 and J is TRBJ2-3; 10 bases are a match to TRBD2. The length of the CDR3 is 16 residues. The V and J ends lost 3 bases and 0 bases, in that order; junction bases with no gene match: 4. Germline V lookup: CDR1 SGDLS, CDR2 YYNGEE. The DNA for the CDR3 is TGTGCCAGCAGCGCAACTAGCGGGGAGAGCACAGATACGCAGTATTTT. Protein: CASSATSGESTDTQYF.

The sample holds one count of this clone. The genes are TRBV5-1 and TRBJ2-3; D is uncertain. CDR1 is SGHRS and CDR2 is YFSETQ in the germline V gene. Between the trimmed V and J ends, which lost 1 base and 4 bases, there was a span of 10 bases. The CDR3 extends over 14 amino acids. The CDR3 nucleotides read TGCGCCAGCAGCTTGTCCAGGACCCCAGATACGCAGTATTTT. It yields the protein CASSLSRTPDTQYF. The full variable domain, completed using reference TRBV5-1 and TRBJ2-3, is KAGVTQTPRYLIKTRGQQVTLSCSPISGHRSVSWYQQTPGQGLQFLFEYFSETQRNKGNFPGRFSGRQFSNSRSEMNVSTLELGDSALYLCASSLSRTPDTQYFGPGTRLTVL.

This sequence joins TRBV7-2 and TRBJ1-1, with a possible D match to TRBD1 (5 bases). The CDR3 contains 15 residues. CDR1 is SGHTA and CDR2 is FQGNSA in the germline V gene. With 1 base removed from V and 4 bases from J, the gap between germline ends came to 13 bases. The CDR3 bases are TGTGCCAGCAGCTTAGAGGGTGGGGGAAGCACTGAAGCTTTCTTT. Amino acids: CASSLEGGGSTEAFF. Full variable domain (outside the CDR3, taken from reference TRBV7-2 and TRBJ1-1): GAGVSQSPSNKVTEKGKDVELRCDPISGHTALYWYRQSLGQGLEFLIYFQGNSAPDKSGLPSDRFSAERTGGSVSTLTIQRTQQEDSAVYLCASSLEGGGSTEAFFGQGTRLTVV.

The genes are TRBV30 and TRBJ1-6, with no clear D. Trimming removed 0 bases from V and 10 bases from J, with 7 bases in between. Germline assignment: CDR1 GTSNPN and CDR2 SVGIG (reference sequence). The CDR3 extends over 12 amino acids. The CDR3 sequence is CAWSVVASPLHF. The CDR3 bases are TGTGCCTGGAGTGTCGTTGCATCACCCCTCCACTTT. Looking up the rest from reference TRBV30 and TRBJ1-6 gives the full variable domain: SQTIHQWPATLVQPVGSPLSLECTVEGTSNPNLYWYRQAAGRGLQLLFYSVGIGQISSEVPQNLSASRPQDRQFILSSKKLLLSDSGFYLCAWSVVASPLHFGNGTRLTVT.